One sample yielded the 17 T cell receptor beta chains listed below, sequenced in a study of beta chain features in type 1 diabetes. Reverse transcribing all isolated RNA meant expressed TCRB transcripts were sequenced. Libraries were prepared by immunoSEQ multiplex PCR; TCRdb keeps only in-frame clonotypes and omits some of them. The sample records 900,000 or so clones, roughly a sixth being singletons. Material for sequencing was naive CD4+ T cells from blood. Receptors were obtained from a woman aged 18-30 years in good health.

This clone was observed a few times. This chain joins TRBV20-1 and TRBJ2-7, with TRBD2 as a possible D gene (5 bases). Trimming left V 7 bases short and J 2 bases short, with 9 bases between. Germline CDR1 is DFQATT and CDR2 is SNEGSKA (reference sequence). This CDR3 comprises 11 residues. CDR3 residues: CSVGNPYEQYF. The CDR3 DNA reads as TGCAGTGTCGGGAACCCCTACGAGCAGTACTTC.

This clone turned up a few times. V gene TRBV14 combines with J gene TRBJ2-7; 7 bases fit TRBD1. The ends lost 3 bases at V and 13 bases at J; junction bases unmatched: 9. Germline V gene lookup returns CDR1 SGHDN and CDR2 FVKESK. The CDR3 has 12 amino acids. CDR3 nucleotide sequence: TGTGCCAGCAGCCAGATAGGGACAGCCGTCTACTTC. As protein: CASSQIGTAVYF.

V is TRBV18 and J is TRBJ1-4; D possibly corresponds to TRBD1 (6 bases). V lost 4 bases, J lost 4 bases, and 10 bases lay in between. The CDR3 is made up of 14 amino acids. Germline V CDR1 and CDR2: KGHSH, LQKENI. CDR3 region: CASSRGLGNEKLFF. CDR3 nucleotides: TGTGCCAGCTCACGGGGGCTGGGTAATGAAAAACTGTTTTTT.

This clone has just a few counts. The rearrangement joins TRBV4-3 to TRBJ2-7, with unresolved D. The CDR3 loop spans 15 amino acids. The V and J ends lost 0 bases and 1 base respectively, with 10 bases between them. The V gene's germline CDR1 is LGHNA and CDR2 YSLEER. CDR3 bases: TGCGCCAGCAGCCAAGATCACGGCAGTTCCTACGAGCAGTACTTC. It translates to CASSQDHGSSYEQYF.

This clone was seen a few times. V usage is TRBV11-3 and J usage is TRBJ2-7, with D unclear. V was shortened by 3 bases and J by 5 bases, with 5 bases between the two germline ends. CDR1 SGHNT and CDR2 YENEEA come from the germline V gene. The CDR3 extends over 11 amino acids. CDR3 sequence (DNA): TGTGCCAGCAGCTTTGTCCACGAGCAGTACTTC. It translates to CASSFVHEQYF.

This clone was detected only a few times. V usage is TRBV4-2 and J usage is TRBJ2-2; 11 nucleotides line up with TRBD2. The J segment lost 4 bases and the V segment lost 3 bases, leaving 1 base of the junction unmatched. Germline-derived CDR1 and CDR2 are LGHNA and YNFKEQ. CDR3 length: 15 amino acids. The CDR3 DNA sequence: TGTGCCAGCAGCCAGGGGACTAGCGGCACCGGGGAGCTGTTTTTT. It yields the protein CASSQGTSGTGELFF.

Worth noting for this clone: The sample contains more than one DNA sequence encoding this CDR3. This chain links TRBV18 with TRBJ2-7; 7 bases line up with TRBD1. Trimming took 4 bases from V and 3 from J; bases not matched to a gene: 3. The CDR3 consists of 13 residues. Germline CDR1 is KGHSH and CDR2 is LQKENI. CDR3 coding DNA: TGTGCCAGCTCACAGGGACAGAGCTACGAGCAGTACTTC. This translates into CASSQGQSYEQYF.

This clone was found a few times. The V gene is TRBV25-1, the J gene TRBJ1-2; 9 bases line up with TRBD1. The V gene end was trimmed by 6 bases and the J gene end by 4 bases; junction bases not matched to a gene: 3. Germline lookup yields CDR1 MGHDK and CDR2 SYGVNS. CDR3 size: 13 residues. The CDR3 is CASRQGAGYGYTF. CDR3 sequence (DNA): TGTGCCAGCAGACAGGGGGCTGGCTATGGCTACACCTTC.

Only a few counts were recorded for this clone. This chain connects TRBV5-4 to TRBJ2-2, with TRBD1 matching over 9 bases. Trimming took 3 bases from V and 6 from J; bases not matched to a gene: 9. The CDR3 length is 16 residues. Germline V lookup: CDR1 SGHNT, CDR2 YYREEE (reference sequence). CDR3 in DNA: TGTGCCAGCAGCTCAAACAGGGGGCTGCGCGCCGGGGAGCTGTTTTTT. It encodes CASSSNRGLRAGELFF.

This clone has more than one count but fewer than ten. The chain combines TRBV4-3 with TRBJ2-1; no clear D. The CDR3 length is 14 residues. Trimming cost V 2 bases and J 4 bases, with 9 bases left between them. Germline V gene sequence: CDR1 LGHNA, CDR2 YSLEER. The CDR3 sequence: CASSQSLEYNEQFF. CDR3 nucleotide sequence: TGCGCCAGCAGCCAAAGCTTAGAATACAATGAGCAGTTCTTC.

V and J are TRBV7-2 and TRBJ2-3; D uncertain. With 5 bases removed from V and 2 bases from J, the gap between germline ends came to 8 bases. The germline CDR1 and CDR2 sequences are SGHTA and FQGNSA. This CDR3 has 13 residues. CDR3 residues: CASSPGNTDTQYF. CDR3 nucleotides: TGTGCCAGCAGCCCGGGCAACACAGATACGCAGTATTTT.

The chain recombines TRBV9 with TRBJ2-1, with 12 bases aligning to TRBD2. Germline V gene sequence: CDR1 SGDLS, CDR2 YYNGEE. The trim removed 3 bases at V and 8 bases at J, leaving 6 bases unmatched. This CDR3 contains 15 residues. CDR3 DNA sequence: TGTGCCAGCAGCGACGGGACTAGCGGGTTTTATGAGCAGTTCTTC. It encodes CASSDGTSGFYEQFF.

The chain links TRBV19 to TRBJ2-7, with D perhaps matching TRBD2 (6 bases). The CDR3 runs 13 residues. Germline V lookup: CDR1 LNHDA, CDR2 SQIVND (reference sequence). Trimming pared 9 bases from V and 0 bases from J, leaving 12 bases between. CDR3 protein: CARISGSSYEQYF. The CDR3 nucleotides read TGTGCCAGGATTAGCGGCAGCTCCTACGAGCAGTACTTC.

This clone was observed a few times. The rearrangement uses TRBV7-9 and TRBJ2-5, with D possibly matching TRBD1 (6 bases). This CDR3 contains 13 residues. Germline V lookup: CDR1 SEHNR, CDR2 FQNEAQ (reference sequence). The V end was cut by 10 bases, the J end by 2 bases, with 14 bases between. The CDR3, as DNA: TGTGCCACAAAAAGGGACACGCAAGAGACCCAGTACTTC. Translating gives CATKRDTQETQYF.

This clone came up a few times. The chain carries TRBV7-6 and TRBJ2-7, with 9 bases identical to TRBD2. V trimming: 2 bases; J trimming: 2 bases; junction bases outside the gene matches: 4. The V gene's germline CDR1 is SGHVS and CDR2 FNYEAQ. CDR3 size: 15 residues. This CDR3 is CASSLRAGGPYEQYF. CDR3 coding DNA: TGTGCCAGCAGCTTACGTGCGGGAGGGCCCTACGAGCAGTACTTC. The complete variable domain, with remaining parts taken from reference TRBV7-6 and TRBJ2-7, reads GAGVSQSPRYKVTKRGQDVALRCDPISGHVSLYWYRQALGQGPEFLTYFNYEAQQDKSGLPNDRFSAERPEGSISTLTIQRTEQRDSAMYRCASSLRAGGPYEQYFGPGTRLTVT.

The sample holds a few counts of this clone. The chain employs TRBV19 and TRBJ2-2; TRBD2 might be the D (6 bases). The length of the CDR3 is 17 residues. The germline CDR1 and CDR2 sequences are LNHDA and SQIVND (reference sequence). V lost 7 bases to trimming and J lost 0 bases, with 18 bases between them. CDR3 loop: CASTPEGLASNTGELFF. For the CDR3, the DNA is TGTGCCAGTACTCCTGAGGGGCTAGCGTCGAACACCGGGGAGCTGTTTTTT.

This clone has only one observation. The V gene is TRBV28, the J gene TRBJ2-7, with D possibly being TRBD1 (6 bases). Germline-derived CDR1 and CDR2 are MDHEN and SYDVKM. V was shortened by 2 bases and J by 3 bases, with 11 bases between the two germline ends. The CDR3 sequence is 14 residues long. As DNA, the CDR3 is TGTGCCAGCAGTTTAACTGGACAGAACTACGAGCAGTACTTC. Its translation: CASSLTGQNYEQYF. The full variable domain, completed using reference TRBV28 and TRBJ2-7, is DVKVTQSSRYLVKRTGEKVFLECVQDMDHENMFWYRQDPGLGLRLIYFSYDVKMKEKGDIPEGYSVSREKKERFSLILESASTNQTSMYLCASSLTGQNYEQYFGPGTRLTVT.